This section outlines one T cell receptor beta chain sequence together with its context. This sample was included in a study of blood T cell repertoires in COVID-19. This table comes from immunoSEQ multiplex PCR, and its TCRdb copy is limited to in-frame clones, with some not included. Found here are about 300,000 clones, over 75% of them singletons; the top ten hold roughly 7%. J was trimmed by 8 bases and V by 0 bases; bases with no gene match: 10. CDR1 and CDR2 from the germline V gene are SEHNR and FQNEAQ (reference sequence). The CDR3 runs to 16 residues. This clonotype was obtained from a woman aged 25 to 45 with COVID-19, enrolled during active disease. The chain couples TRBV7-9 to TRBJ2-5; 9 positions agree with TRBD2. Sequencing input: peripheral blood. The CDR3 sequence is CASSLAGLAGVETQYF. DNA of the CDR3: TGTGCCAGCAGCTTAGCGGGGTTAGCGGGAGTTGAAACCCAGTACTTC.